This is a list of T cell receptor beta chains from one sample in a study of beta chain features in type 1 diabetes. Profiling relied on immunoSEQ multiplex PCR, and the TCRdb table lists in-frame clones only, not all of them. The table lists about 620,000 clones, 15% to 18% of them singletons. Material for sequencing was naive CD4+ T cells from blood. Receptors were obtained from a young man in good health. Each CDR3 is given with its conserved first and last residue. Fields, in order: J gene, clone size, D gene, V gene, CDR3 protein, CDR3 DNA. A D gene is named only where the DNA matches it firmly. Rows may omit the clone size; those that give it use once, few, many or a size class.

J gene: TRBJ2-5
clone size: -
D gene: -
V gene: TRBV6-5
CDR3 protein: CASRERQNQETQYF
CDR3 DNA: TGTGCCAGCAGGGAAAGACAGAACCAAGAGACCCAGTACTTC

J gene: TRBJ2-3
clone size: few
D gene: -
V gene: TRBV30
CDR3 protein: CAWGLGGTDTQYF
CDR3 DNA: TGTGCCTGGGGCCTGGGTGGCACAGATACGCAGTATTTT

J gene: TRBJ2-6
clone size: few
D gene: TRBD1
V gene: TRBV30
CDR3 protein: CAWSASRDSLSGANVLTF
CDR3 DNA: TGTGCCTGGAGTGCCTCCCGGGACAGCCTCTCTGGGGCCAACGTCCTGACTTTC

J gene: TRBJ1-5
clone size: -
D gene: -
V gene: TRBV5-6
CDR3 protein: CASSLGQVFDQPQHF
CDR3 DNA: TGTGCCAGCAGCTTGGGACAGGTGTTCGATCAGCCCCAGCATTTT

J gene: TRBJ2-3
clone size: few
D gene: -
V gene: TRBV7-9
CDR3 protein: CASSLGLSTDTQYF
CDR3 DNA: TGTGCCAGCAGCTTAGGGTTGAGCACAGATACGCAGTATTTT

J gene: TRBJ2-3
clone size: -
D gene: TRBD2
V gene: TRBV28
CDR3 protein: CASLRPRRGGRGDTQYF
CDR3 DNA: TGTGCCAGCCTACGCCCGAGGCGGGGGGGCCGGGGAGATACGCAGTATTTT

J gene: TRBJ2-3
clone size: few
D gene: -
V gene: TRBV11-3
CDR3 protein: CASSLGPDTQYF
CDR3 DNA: TGTGCCAGCAGCTTAGGACCTGATACGCAGTATTTT

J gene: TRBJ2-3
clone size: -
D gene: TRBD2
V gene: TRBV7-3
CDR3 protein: CASSAKGGIAGSTDTQYF
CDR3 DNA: TGTGCCAGCAGCGCCAAGGGTGGGATAGCGGGGAGCACAGATACGCAGTATTTT

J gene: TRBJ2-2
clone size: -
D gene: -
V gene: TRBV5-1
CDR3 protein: CASSFRRAEANTGELFF
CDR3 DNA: TGCGCCAGCAGCTTTCGGAGGGCAGAAGCGAACACCGGGGAGCTGTTTTTT

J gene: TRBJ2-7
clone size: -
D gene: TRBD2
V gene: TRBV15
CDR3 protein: CATSSSSAGGSYEQYF
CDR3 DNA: TGTGCCACCAGCAGCTCCTCGGCGGGGGGCTCCTACGAGCAGTACTTC

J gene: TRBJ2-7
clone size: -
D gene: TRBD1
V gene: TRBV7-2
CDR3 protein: CASSWGTGYYEQYF
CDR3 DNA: TGTGCCAGCAGCTGGGGGACAGGGTACTACGAGCAGTACTTC

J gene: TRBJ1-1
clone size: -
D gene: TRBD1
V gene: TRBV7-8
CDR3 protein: CASSLRGQGAGNTEAFF
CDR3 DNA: TGTGCCAGCAGCTTACGAGGACAGGGGGCTGGGAACACTGAAGCTTTCTTT

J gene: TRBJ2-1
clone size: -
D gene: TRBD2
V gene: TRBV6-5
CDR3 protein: CASRTLAGGYEQFF
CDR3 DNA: TGTGCCAGCAGAACTCTAGCGGGAGGCTATGAGCAGTTCTTC

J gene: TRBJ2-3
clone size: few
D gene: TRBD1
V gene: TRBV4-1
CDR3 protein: CASTKTGQGVTDTQYF
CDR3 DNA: TGCGCCAGCACCAAAACGGGACAGGGGGTCACAGATACGCAGTATTTT

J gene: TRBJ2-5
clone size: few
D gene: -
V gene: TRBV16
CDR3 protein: CASSQHGGGNKKTQYF
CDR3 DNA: TGTGCCAGCAGCCAACACGGAGGGGGGAATAAGAAGACCCAGTACTTC

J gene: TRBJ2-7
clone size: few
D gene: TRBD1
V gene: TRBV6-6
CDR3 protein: CASNGQGSGDYEQYF
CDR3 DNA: TGTGCCAGCAACGGACAGGGGAGCGGAGACTACGAGCAGTACTTC

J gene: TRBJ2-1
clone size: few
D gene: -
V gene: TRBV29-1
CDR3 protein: CSVESYGKGSNEQFF
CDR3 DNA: TGCAGCGTTGAATCGTATGGTAAGGGGAGCAATGAGCAGTTCTTC

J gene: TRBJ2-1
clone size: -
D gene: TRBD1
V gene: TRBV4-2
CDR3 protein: CASSQDVRQGGVEQFF
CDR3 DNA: TGTGCCAGCAGCCAAGATGTTCGACAGGGGGGGGTTGAGCAGTTCTTC

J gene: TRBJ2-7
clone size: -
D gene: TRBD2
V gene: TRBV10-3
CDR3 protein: CAISAPTSGKSYEQYF
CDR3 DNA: TGTGCCATCAGTGCTCCGACTAGCGGGAAATCCTACGAGCAGTACTTC

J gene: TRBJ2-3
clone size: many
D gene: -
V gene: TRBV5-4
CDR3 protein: CASSLVGRDADTQYF
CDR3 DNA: TGTGCCAGCAGCTTGGTCGGCAGGGATGCAGATACGCAGTATTTT

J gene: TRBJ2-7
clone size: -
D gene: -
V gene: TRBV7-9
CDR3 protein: CASSLATGLSSYEQYF
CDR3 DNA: TGTGCCAGCAGCTTAGCGACCGGGTTGAGCTCCTACGAGCAGTACTTC

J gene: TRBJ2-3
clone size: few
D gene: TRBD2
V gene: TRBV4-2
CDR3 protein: CASSHDGLVDTQYF
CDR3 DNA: TGTGCCAGCAGCCATGACGGACTAGTTGATACGCAGTATTTT

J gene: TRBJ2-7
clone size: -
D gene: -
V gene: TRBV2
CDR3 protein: CADRRDSYEQYF
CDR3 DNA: TGTGCCGACCGACGGGATAGCTACGAGCAGTACTTC

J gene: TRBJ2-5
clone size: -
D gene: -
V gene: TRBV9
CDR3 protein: CASSVLPRAQETQYF
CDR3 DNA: TGTGCCAGCAGCGTGCTCCCCAGGGCACAAGAGACCCAGTACTTC